The source of this T cell receptor (beta chain) is a study of T cell responses to AZD1222 COVID-19 vaccine. Overall study results and limits: Regions left unmutated in variants are reportedly the target of nearly half of spike-specific TCRs. Spike-specific TCR depth and breadth grew after two AZD1222 doses. In a largely white British group with more females than males, clonal diversity was possibly underestimated. Vaccine-related CD4 TCRs covered spike, predominating at 160-218 and 743-854.

Here immunoSEQ multiplex PCR was the method, and the copy in TCRdb shows in-frame clones only, minus some. The sample features over 120,000 clones, with 2% to 2.5% in its top ten. V was shortened by 0 bases and J by 0 bases, with 13 bases between the two germline ends. The CDR3 extends over 17 amino acids. From germline, CDR1 is SGHAT and CDR2 FQNNGV. Remarks on this clone: Antigen: not known.

The receptor was derived from an adult in good health. Sequenced material: peripheral blood. The V gene is TRBV11-2, the J gene TRBJ2-3, with D uncertain. The DNA for the CDR3 is TGTGCCAGCAGCTTAGAGGGCCCGGGTACTAGCACAGATACGCAGTATTTT. Residues: CASSLEGPGTSTDTQYF. Full variable domain (missing parts from reference TRBV11-2 and TRBJ2-3): EAGVAQSPRYKIIEKRQSVAFWCNPISGHATLYWYQQILGQGPKLLIQFQNNGVVDDSQLPKDRFSAERLKGVDSTLKIQPAKLEDSAVYLCASSLEGPGTSTDTQYFGPGTRLTVL.